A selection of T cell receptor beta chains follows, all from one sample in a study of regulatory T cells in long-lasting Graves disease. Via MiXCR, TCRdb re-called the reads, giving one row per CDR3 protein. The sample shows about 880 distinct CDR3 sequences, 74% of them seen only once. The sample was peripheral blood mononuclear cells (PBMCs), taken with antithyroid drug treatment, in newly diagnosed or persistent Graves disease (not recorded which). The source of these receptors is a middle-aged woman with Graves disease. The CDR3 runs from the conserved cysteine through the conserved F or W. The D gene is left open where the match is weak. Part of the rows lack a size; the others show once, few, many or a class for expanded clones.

CASSILDGNNQPQHF | TGTGCCAGTAGTATCCTTGACGGAAACAATCAGCCCCAGCATTTT | NA | NA | TRBJ1-5 | TRBV19
CASSPDTSYGYTF | TGTGCCAGCTCACCAGATACCTCCTATGGCTACACCTTC | NA | NA | TRBJ1-2 | TRBV18
CASSLGADNGEAFF | TGCGCCAGCAGCCTTGGAGCGGACAACGGTGAAGCTTTCTTT | NA | NA | TRBJ1-1 | TRBV4-1
CASSPSGTTSSYNEQFF | TGTGCCAGCAGCCCGAGCGGGACTACGAGCTCCTACAATGAGCAGTTCTTC | NA | TRBD2 | TRBJ2-1 | TRBV11-2
CASSLSGQLPNYGYTF | TGTGCCAGCAGTTTATCGGGACAGCTACCTAACTATGGCTACACCTTC | NA | TRBD1 | TRBJ1-2 | TRBV27
CSARATSGSTYEQYF | TGCAGTGCTAGGGCAACTAGCGGGAGTACCTACGAGCAGTACTTC | NA | TRBD2 | TRBJ2-7 | TRBV20-1
CSASPAGYRNTQYF | TGCAGTGCTAGCCCCGCGGGGTACAGGAATACGCAGTATTTT | NA | NA | TRBJ2-3 | TRBV20-1
CASSTGQGVSPLHF | TGTGCCAGCAGCACCGGACAGGGGGTGTCACCCCTCCACTTT | few | TRBD1 | TRBJ1-6 | TRBV9
CASSFPGQGGTQYF | TGTGCCAGCAGTTTTCCAGGACAGGGAGGGACCCAGTACTTC | NA | TRBD1 | TRBJ2-5 | TRBV28
CASSLVGGASYNEQFF | TGTGCCAGCAGCCTAGTGGGGGGCGCATCCTACAATGAGCAGTTCTTC | NA | NA | TRBJ2-1 | TRBV27
CASEDSSTDTQYF | TGTGCCAGCGAAGACTCTAGCACAGATACGCAGTATTTT | once | NA | TRBJ2-3 | TRBV28
CASSLDLIYEQYF | TGTGCCAGCAGCTTAGACTTGATCTACGAGCAGTACTTC | NA | NA | TRBJ2-7 | TRBV11-1
CASSPTETSGNTIYF | TGCGCCAGCAGCCCGACCGAGACCTCTGGAAACACCATATATTTT | once | NA | TRBJ1-3 | TRBV5-1
CASSLIFAGNTIYF | TGTGCCAGCAGCTTGATCTTTGCTGGAAACACCATATATTTT | NA | NA | TRBJ1-3 | TRBV5-6